The TCR beta chain under discussion was sequenced for a study of post-analysis software for immune sequencing data. As for the study in general: Relapsing-remitting, secondary progressive and progressive-relapsing courses of multiple sclerosis were included.

This clonotype was recorded at least ten times. Its antigen is not identified. Sequencing libraries made from TCR beta cDNA carried unique molecular identifiers. T cells numbering roughly 1 to 10 million yielded roughly 500,000 cDNA molecules. Each CDR3 protein is one row after TCRdb ran MiXCR on the PCR reads. This table holds approximately 770,000 distinct CDR3 sequences, under 60% found once. Findings and limits, study-wide: Clustering by F measure revealed strong co-clustering among samples prepared together in one batch. Comparison with controls showed significantly lower normalized Chao1 diversity in multiple sclerosis patients.

The sequenced sample consisted of blood. This TCR was sampled from a girl aged 5-17 years with multiple sclerosis.

The CDR3 DNA follows: TGTGCCAGCAGTGAAGGGGGGATCCAAGAGACCCAGTACTTC. Residues: CASSEGGIQETQYF. The chain couples TRBV6-1 to TRBJ2-5; the D gene could be TRBD1 or TRBD2 (5 bases each). The ends were cut back, 1 base at V and 1 base at J, with 7 bases in the middle. Germline V gene sequence: CDR1 MNHNS, CDR2 SASEGT. The CDR3 has 14 amino acids.